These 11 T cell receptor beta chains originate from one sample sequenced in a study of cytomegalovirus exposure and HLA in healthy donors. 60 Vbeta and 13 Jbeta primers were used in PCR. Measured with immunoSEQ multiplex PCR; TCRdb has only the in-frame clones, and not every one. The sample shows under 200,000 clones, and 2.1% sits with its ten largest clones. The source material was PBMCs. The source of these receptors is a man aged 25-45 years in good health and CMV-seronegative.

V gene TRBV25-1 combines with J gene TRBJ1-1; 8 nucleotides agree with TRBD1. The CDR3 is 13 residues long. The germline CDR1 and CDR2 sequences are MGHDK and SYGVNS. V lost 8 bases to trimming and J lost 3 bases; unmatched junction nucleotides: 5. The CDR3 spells CASGQGPDTEAFF. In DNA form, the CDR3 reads TGTGCCAGCGGACAGGGCCCGGACACTGAAGCTTTCTTT.

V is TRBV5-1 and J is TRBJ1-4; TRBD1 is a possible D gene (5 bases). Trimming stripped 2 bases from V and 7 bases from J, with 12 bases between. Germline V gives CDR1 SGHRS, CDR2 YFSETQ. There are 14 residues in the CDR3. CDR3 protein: CASSFGQGSEKLFF. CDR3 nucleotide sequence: TGCGCCAGCAGCTTCGGGCAGGGTAGTGAAAAACTGTTTTTT.

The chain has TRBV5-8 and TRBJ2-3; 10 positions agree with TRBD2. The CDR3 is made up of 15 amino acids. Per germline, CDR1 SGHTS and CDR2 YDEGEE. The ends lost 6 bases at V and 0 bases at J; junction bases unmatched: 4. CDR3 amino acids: CASTRAGGSTDTQYF. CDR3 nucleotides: TGTGCCAGCACCCGAGCGGGAGGGAGCACAGATACGCAGTATTTT.

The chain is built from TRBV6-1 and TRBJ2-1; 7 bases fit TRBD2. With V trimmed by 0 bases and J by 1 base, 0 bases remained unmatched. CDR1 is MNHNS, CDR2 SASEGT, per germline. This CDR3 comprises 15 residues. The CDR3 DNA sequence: TGTGCCAGCAGTGAAGCGGGAGGGTCCTACAATGAGCAGTTCTTC. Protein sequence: CASSEAGGSYNEQFF.

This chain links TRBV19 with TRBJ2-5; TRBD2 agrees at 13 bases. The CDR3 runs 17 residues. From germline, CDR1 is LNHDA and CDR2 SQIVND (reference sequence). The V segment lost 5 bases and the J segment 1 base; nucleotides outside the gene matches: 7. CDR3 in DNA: TGTGCCAGTAGTTCGAGACTAGCGGGAGGTTCCCAAGAGACCCAGTACTTC. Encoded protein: CASSSRLAGGSQETQYF.

As DNA, the CDR3 is TGTGCCAGCAGCACGCGGACAGGGGACGGCTACACCTTC. It codes for CASSTRTGDGYTF. The chain couples TRBV7-3 to TRBJ1-2, with TRBD1 matching over 9 bases. CDR1 SGHTA and CDR2 FQGTGA come from the germline V gene. V was clipped by 5 bases and J by 8 bases; unmatched bases: 6. CDR3 length: 13 amino acids.

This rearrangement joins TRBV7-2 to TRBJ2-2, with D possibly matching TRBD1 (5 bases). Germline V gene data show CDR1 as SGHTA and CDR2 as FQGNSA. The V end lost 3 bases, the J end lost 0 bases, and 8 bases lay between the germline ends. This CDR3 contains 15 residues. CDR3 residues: CASSFWGPNTGELFF. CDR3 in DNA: TGTGCCAGCAGCTTTTGGGGCCCGAACACCGGGGAGCTGTTTTTT.

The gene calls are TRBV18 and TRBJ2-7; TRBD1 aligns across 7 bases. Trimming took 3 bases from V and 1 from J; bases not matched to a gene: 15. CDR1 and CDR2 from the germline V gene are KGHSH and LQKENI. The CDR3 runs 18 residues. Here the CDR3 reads CASSPSHLGQAASYEQYF. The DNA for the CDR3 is TGTGCCAGCTCACCCTCCCACCTTGGACAGGCCGCTTCCTACGAGCAGTACTTC.

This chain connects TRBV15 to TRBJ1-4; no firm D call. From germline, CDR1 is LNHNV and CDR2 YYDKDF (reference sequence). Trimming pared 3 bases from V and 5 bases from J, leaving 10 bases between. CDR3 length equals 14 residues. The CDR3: CATSRGSLNEKLFF. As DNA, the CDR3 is TGTGCCACCAGCAGGGGCAGCTTGAATGAAAAACTGTTTTTT.

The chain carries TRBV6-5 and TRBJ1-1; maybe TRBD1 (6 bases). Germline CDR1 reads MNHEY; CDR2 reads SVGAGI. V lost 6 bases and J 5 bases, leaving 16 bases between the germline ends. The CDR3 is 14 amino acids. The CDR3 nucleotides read TGTGCCAGCAGCCTCACACAGGGTAGAACTGAAGCTTTCTTT. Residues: CASSLTQGRTEAFF.

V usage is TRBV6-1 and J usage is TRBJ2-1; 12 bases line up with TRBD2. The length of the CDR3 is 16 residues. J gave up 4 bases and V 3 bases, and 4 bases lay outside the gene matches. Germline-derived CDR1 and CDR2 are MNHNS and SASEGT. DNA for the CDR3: TGTGCCAGCAGTGATCCCGGACTAGCGGGGTACAATGAGCAGTTCTTC. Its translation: CASSDPGLAGYNEQFF.